Sequencing of this TCR beta chain was carried out in a study of PD-1 blockade in classical Hodgkin lymphoma. The V gene's germline CDR1 is MDHEN and CDR2 SYDVKM. V lost 3 bases to trimming and J lost 7 bases, with 15 bases between them. The CDR3 loop spans 14 amino acids. About this clone itself: Its matching antigen is unknown.

Clones were read by immunoSEQ multiplex PCR, and TCRdb kept only the in-frame ones, dropping some. The sample yields around 16,000 clones, more than 70% seen once. Time point described: newly diagnosed, previously untreated cHL patient sample. Magnetic depletion of unwanted cells isolated CD4+ T cells from thawed PBMCs. Acting as the comparison were PBMCs from newly diagnosed, untreated classical Hodgkin lymphoma. Study-wide results and limits: Prior therapy or disease activity may underlie the repertoire differences, whose causes remain undefined.

The sequence was collected from a human donor with classical Hodgkin lymphoma. The rearrangement uses TRBV28 and TRBJ2-5; either TRBD1 or TRBD2 may fit D (7 bases each). The sample consisted of CD4+ T cells from blood. The CDR3 region has the DNA TGTGCCAGCAGTTTGGCACAGGGGAGGGGGACCCAGTACTTC. Amino acid sequence: CASSLAQGRGTQYF.